Listed here are 6 T cell receptor beta chains from one sample, sequenced in a study of T cell changes during pregnancy in multiple sclerosis. Profiling relied on immunoSEQ multiplex PCR, and the TCRdb table lists in-frame clones only, not all of them. This table has around 110,000 clones, 85% to 95% appearing once. The sequencing used peripheral blood, collected after pregnancy. The receptor set was obtained from a female donor with multiple sclerosis, enrolled in a pregnancy study.

V and J are TRBV6-1 and TRBJ1-1; tentatively, D is TRBD1 (5 bases). CDR1 is MNHNS and CDR2 is SASEGT in the germline V gene. The V end lost 11 bases, the J end lost 0 bases, and 16 bases lay between the germline ends. The CDR3 runs 14 residues. The DNA for the CDR3 is TGTGCCTATAGAGCGGGGGGGGTGAACACTGAAGCTTTCTTT. This translates into CAYRAGGVNTEAFF.

V and J are TRBV9 and TRBJ1-4; D not resolved. Per the germline V gene, CDR1 is SGDLS and CDR2 is YYNGEE. CDR3 length equals 15 residues. Trimming left V 4 bases short and J 8 bases short, with 18 bases between. As DNA, the CDR3 is TGTGCCAGCAGCACCTTTGAGAAGTTAAACGAAAAACTGTTTTTT. Encoded protein: CASSTFEKLNEKLFF.

The chain links TRBV7-2 to TRBJ2-7; TRBD2 matches at 7 bases. J gave up 4 bases and V 0 bases, and 0 bases lay outside the gene matches. This CDR3 region has 13 residues. Germline V gives CDR1 SGHTA, CDR2 FQGNSA. The CDR3 region is CASSLAGGYEQYF. The DNA of the CDR3 is TGTGCCAGCAGCTTAGCGGGGGGGTACGAGCAGTACTTC.

This chain uses TRBV5-5 with TRBJ2-5, with D perhaps TRBD2 (7 bases). CDR3 length equals 16 residues. The germline CDR1 and CDR2 sequences are SGHKS and YYEKEE (reference sequence). V lost 0 bases and J lost 1, with 13 bases in between. CDR3 loop: CASSLALRGAQETQYF. CDR3 sequence (DNA): TGTGCCAGCAGCTTGGCTCTACGGGGGGCCCAAGAGACCCAGTACTTC.

This clone was picked up one time. The chain couples TRBV28 to TRBJ2-5, with D possibly matching TRBD2 (5 bases). This CDR3 has 13 residues. In germline, CDR1 is MDHEN, CDR2 SYDVKM. Trimming cost V 6 bases and J 4 bases, with 12 bases left between them. The CDR3 loop reads CASRAVLGETQYF. CDR3 DNA: TGTGCCAGCAGAGCGGTTTTGGGAGAGACCCAGTACTTC.

The chain has TRBV19 and TRBJ1-4; D is undetermined. From germline, CDR1 is LNHDA and CDR2 SQIVND (reference sequence). V lost 7 bases and J 5 bases, leaving 11 bases between the germline ends. This CDR3 is built from 13 residues. In DNA, the CDR3 is TGTGCCAGTACCCCTCGAGGAAATGAAAAACTGTTTTTT. Its protein product is CASTPRGNEKLFF.